Each of the 25 T cell receptor beta chains below was sequenced from the same sample in a study of T cells after yellow fever vaccination. TCRdb re-analysed the 5' RACE reads in MiXCR, keeping a single row per CDR3 protein. The repertoire holds 310,000 or so distinct CDR3 sequences, with about 6.6% as singletons. The input for sequencing was PBMCs, taken more than 35 days after the first yellow fever vaccination. Receptors were obtained from a man younger than 30 who received the YFV17D yellow fever vaccine.

In its sample, this clonotype was seen a few times. This chain connects TRBV7-2 to TRBJ2-7, with D perhaps assigned TRBD1 or TRBD2 (6 bases each). CDR3 length equals 16 residues. Germline CDR1 and CDR2: SGHTA and FQGNSA. V lost 5 bases, J lost 4 bases, and 21 bases lay in between. Written as DNA, the CDR3 is TGTGCCAGCAGCCCTAGGGGGGAAATCCGGCCTTACGAGCAGTACTTC. Translation gives CASSPRGEIRPYEQYF.

Details on this clonotype: A junction boundary mismatches the germline segment, possibly from a read error. The chain has TRBV5-1 and TRBJ2-5; D is unclear. Germline CDR1 SGHRS, CDR2 YFSETQ. CDR3 length equals 14 residues. Here the CDR3 reads CASSAGRYQEAQYF. In DNA, the CDR3 is TGCGCCAGCAGCGCTGGACGGTACCAAGAGGCCCAGTACTTC.

This clonotype has at least ten counts. The rearrangement uses TRBV20-1 and TRBJ2-5, with no clear D. The CDR3 is 12 residues long. CDR1 and CDR2 from the germline V gene are DFQATT and SNEGSKA (reference sequence). V lost 1 base and J lost 4, with 7 bases in between. The chain's CDR3 is CSARGVVETQYF. The CDR3 coding sequence is TGCAGTGCTAGAGGTGTGGTAGAGACCCAGTACTTC.

This clonotype was recorded a few times. The rearrangement joins TRBV4-3 to TRBJ2-2, with TRBD2 matching over 11 bases. The CDR3 consists of 17 residues. Germline-derived CDR1 and CDR2 are LGHNA and YSLEER. Trimming cost V 4 bases and J 0 bases; bases outside gene matches: 4. Here the CDR3 reads CASSPTSGASNTGELFF. CDR3 DNA sequence: TGCGCCAGCAGCCCGACTAGCGGGGCCTCGAACACCGGGGAGCTGTTTTTT.

Many counts were recorded for this clonotype. The rearrangement links TRBV29-1 to TRBJ2-1, with 7 bases aligning to TRBD1. The CDR3 is 17 residues long. After removal of 1 base from V and 4 bases from J, the junction contained 13 bases not matched to a gene. Germline lookup yields CDR1 SQVTM and CDR2 ANQGSEA. The CDR3 protein is CSVEVPPATGLYNEQFF. As DNA, the CDR3 is TGCAGCGTTGAAGTCCCACCCGCGACAGGGCTTTACAATGAGCAGTTCTTC.

The CDR3 bases are TGTGCCAGCAGCCCGACACTCTGGGGGACTGAAGCTTTCTTT. Translation: CASSPTLWGTEAFF. The gene calls are TRBV4-2 and TRBJ1-1, with a weak D call TRBD1 (5 bases). This CDR3 region has 14 residues. Germline V gene data show CDR1 as LGHNA and CDR2 as YNFKEQ. V was pared by 4 bases and J by 5 bases, with 14 bases between.

A remark on this clonotype: One junction end does not reproduce the germline sequence, and a read error may be involved. This chain links TRBV5-6 with TRBJ2-2; weak D call: TRBD1 (6 bases). Germline CDR1 is SGHDT and CDR2 is YYEEEE. The CDR3 has 15 amino acids. The CDR3, as DNA: TGTGCCAGCGGCTTTGGGGGCCTGAACACCGGGGAGCTGTTTTTT. This encodes CASGFGGLNTGELFF.

Regarding this clonotype: A read error may explain this, as a much larger clone is one base away. CDR3 DNA: TGTGCCAACAGCTTCGAGAGGACTGAAGCTTTCTTT. Protein: CANSFERTEAFF. This chain joins TRBV11-1 and TRBJ1-1, with D unclear. Germline lookup yields CDR1 SGHAT and CDR2 FQDESV (reference sequence). CDR3 length: 12 residues.

The chain carries TRBV19 and TRBJ2-1, with 8 bases identical to TRBD2. With V trimmed by 8 bases and J by 6 bases, 12 bases remained unmatched. The CDR3 consists of 15 residues. The germline V gene has CDR1 LNHDA and CDR2 SQIVND (reference sequence). CDR3 region: CASLSGGTRSNEQFF. CDR3 DNA sequence: TGTGCCAGTCTGTCAGGAGGGACTAGAAGCAATGAGCAGTTCTTC.

This clonotype came up a few times. The V call is TRBV10-3, the J call TRBJ1-3; D call uncertain. The CDR3 sequence is 13 residues long. From germline, CDR1 is ENHRY and CDR2 SYGVKD. V lost 0 bases, J lost 4 bases, and 4 bases lay in between. The CDR3 coding sequence is TGTGCCATCAGTGAGTCTCCGGGAAACACCATATATTTT. It yields the protein CAISESPGNTIYF.

This clonotype came up a few times. The chain is built from TRBV4-1 and TRBJ2-5; possibly TRBD2 for D (5 bases). CDR3 length: 15 residues. Trimming shortened V by 4 bases and J by 7 bases, and 19 bases separated the two germline ends. Germline loops: CDR1 MGHRA, CDR2 YSYEKL. The CDR3 loop reads CASSPAPGIAGTQYF. DNA for the CDR3: TGCGCCAGCAGCCCTGCCCCGGGGATCGCTGGGACCCAGTACTTC.

There are a few counts of this clonotype. This rearrangement joins TRBV29-1 to TRBJ1-1; weak D call: TRBD1 (6 bases). Trimming took 3 bases from V and 6 from J, leaving 8 bases between them. The germline CDR1 and CDR2 sequences are SQVTM and ANQGSEA. CDR3 size: 11 residues. DNA for the CDR3: TGCAGCGTTGAGAGGGGGGCTGAAGCTTTCTTT. As protein: CSVERGAEAFF.

This clonotype was counted a few times. The V gene is TRBV5-4, the J gene TRBJ2-1; TRBD2 matches 9 bases. The CDR3 loop spans 15 amino acids. J gave up 4 bases and V 0 bases, and 2 bases lay outside the gene matches. CDR1 and CDR2 from the germline V gene are SGHNT and YYREEE (reference sequence). The CDR3 coding sequence is TGTGCCAGCAGCTTGGGCGGGGGGGATTACAATGAGCAGTTCTTC. This translates into CASSLGGGDYNEQFF.

The chain has TRBV4-3 and TRBJ2-1, with a tentative D call TRBD2 (5 bases). V dropped 5 bases and J dropped 4 bases, with 12 bases sitting between them. Germline CDR1 LGHNA, CDR2 YSLEER. This CDR3 has 14 residues. CDR3 sequence: CASSERDLYNEQFF. The CDR3 DNA sequence: TGCGCCAGCAGCGAGAGGGATCTGTACAATGAGCAGTTCTTC.

This sequence joins TRBV29-1 and TRBJ1-1; 8 bases line up with TRBD1. The germline V gene has CDR1 SQVTM and CDR2 ANQGSEA. Unmatched junction bases numbered 10, after V lost 6 bases and J lost 7 bases. This CDR3 has 13 amino acids. CDR3 loop: CSVFGQGFVEAFF. In nucleotides, the CDR3 is TGCAGCGTGTTCGGACAGGGTTTTGTTGAAGCTTTCTTT.

CDR3 residues: CASSPRDPGGGDGYTF. CDR3 bases: TGTGCCAGCAGCCCCAGGGACCCTGGAGGGGGAGATGGCTACACCTTC. The chain has TRBV7-2 and TRBJ1-2; tentatively, D is TRBD1 (6 bases). CDR1 is SGHTA and CDR2 is FQGNSA in the germline V gene. CDR3 length: 16 amino acids. The V end was cut by 5 bases, the J end by 6 bases, with 22 bases between.

The rearrangement joins TRBV5-4 to TRBJ1-2; D might be TRBD1 (6 bases). Germline V CDR1 and CDR2: SGHNT, YYREEE (reference sequence). This CDR3 spans 13 amino acids. V was clipped by 0 bases and J by 7 bases, with 10 bases between them. The CDR3 DNA reads as TGTGCCAGCAGCTTGGGACAGGATGGTGGCTACACCTTC. It translates to CASSLGQDGGYTF.

Only a few counts were recorded for this clonotype. The chain is built from TRBV15 and TRBJ2-5; possible D gene TRBD2, 6 bases. Trimming took 5 bases from V and 2 from J, leaving 18 bases between them. The CDR3 is 16 residues long. The germline CDR1 and CDR2 sequences are LNHNV and YYDKDF (reference sequence). This CDR3 reads CATSGLRRGVQETQYF. The CDR3, as DNA: TGTGCCACCAGCGGCCTCCGCCGCGGGGTACAAGAGACCCAGTACTTC.

This clonotype was detected many times. The V gene is TRBV7-9, the J gene TRBJ1-4; TRBD1 matches 9 bases. V lost 5 bases to trimming and J lost 5 bases; unmatched junction nucleotides: 3. The length of the CDR3 is 14 residues. Germline-derived CDR1 and CDR2 are SEHNR and FQNEAQ (reference sequence). The CDR3 DNA is TGTGCCAGCAGCCCGGGACAGGGCAATGAAAAACTGTTTTTT. Translation gives CASSPGQGNEKLFF.

This clonotype came up a few times. The chain combines TRBV3-1 with TRBJ2-7; D gene ambiguous. The CDR3 consists of 16 residues. Germline V CDR1 and CDR2: LGHDT, YNNKEL (reference sequence). V lost 0 bases and J 5 bases, leaving 17 bases between the germline ends. For the CDR3, the DNA is TGTGCCAGCAGCCAAGATTTTTCGGGTAGTGGGAACGAGCAGTACTTC. Residues: CASSQDFSGSGNEQYF.

This clonotype was detected a few times. The chain has TRBV5-5 and TRBJ1-4; the match to TRBD1 covers 8 bases. Germline V gene lookup returns CDR1 SGHKS and CDR2 YYEKEE (reference sequence). V shed 4 bases, J shed 1 base, and the junction held 3 bases outside the gene matches. The CDR3 consists of 15 residues. The CDR3 DNA reads TGTGCCAGCAGCCACACAGGGGGAACTAATGAAAAACTGTTTTTT. Translation: CASSHTGGTNEKLFF.

The V call is TRBV19, the J call TRBJ2-2; D possibly corresponds to TRBD1 (5 bases). Between the trimmed V and J ends, which lost 7 bases and 0 bases, there was a span of 15 bases. CDR1 is LNHDA, CDR2 SQIVND, per germline (reference sequence). The CDR3 totals 16 residues. The CDR3 region is CASMGFRGSNTGELFF. The CDR3 bases are TGTGCCAGTATGGGTTTTAGGGGTTCGAACACCGGGGAGCTGTTTTTT.

The chain combines TRBV7-6 with TRBJ2-1; 13 nucleotides line up with TRBD2. This CDR3 has 18 residues. J lost 6 bases, V lost 0 bases, and 8 bases had no gene match. Germline assignment: CDR1 SGHVS and CDR2 FNYEAQ. In DNA, the CDR3 is TGTGCCAGCAGCTTAGCCCCAAGGACTAGCGGGGGCCTCAATGAGCAGTTCTTC. Protein: CASSLAPRTSGGLNEQFF. Complete variable domain (other parts from reference TRBV7-6 and TRBJ2-1): GAGVSQSPRYKVTKRGQDVALRCDPISGHVSLYWYRQALGQGPEFLTYFNYEAQQDKSGLPNDRFSAERPEGSISTLTIQRTEQRDSAMYRCASSLAPRTSGGLNEQFFGPGTRLTVL.

There are a few counts of this clonotype. The chain employs TRBV5-6 and TRBJ2-1; unclear D gene. The germline V gene has CDR1 SGHDT and CDR2 YYEEEE. CDR3 size: 15 residues. V was shortened by 2 bases and J by 4 bases, with 13 bases between the two germline ends. The DNA of the CDR3 is TGTGCCAGCAGCTTATCTCCAGCCGTATACAATGAGCAGTTCTTC. It translates to CASSLSPAVYNEQFF.

The CDR3 is CASSEETGEVYEQYF. CDR3 coding DNA: TGTGCCAGCAGTGAAGAGACGGGCGAGGTTTACGAGCAGTACTTC. The chain links TRBV2 to TRBJ2-7; no firm D call. V dropped 1 base and J dropped 4 bases, with 14 bases sitting between them. The CDR3 has 15 residues. Looked up from germline, CDR1 is SNHLY and CDR2 is FYNNEI.